The next 18 T cell receptor beta chains were all read from a single sample in a study of human T cells and chemical hapten exposure. TCRdb passed the RACE reads through MiXCR, listing each CDR3 protein once. The table has under 55,000 distinct CDR3 sequences, 9.9% seen once; the top ten hold around 16%. Described time point: patch test 3, about 24 weeks after DPC sensitization. Treatment denoted: therapeutic diphenylcyclopropenone sensitization with weekly scalp DPC. This material consisted of whole blood, taken in connection with sensitization to the hapten diphenylcyclopropenone (DPC). Receptors were obtained from a middle-aged woman with alopecia areata. Some clones in this sample may be carry-over from other donors' samples.

The chain joins TRBV5-1 to TRBJ1-2; the match to TRBD1 covers 7 bases. The trim removed 4 bases at V and 4 bases at J, leaving 10 bases unmatched. This CDR3 has 15 amino acids. Germline V gene sequence: CDR1 SGHRS, CDR2 YFSETQ. The CDR3 loop reads CASSESTGPGYGYTF. The CDR3 DNA reads TGCGCCAGCAGCGAGTCGACAGGGCCCGGCTATGGCTACACCTTC. Filled out from reference TRBV5-1 and TRBJ1-2, the complete variable domain reads KAGVTQTPRYLIKTRGQQVTLSCSPISGHRSVSWYQQTPGQGLQFLFEYFSETQRNKGNFPGRFSGRQFSNSRSEMNVSTLELGDSALYLCASSESTGPGYGYTFGSGTRLTVV.

In its sample, this clonotype was seen a few times. At one end, the junction sequence differs from germline, possibly due to a read error. This rearrangement joins TRBV3-1 to TRBJ2-5; possible D gene TRBD1, 5 bases. This CDR3 is built from 18 residues. The germline V gene encodes CDR1 LGHDT and CDR2 YNNKEL (reference sequence). Here the CDR3 reads CASNQPRAIQGTGETQYF. CDR3 in DNA: TGTGCCAGCAACCAACCCCGTGCGATCCAGGGAACGGGAGAGACCCAGTACTTC.

V is TRBV5-1 and J is TRBJ2-5; 8 bases agree with TRBD1. CDR3 size: 16 residues. Germline lookup yields CDR1 SGHRS and CDR2 YFSETQ. The V gene end was trimmed by 0 bases and the J gene end by 5 bases; junction bases not matched to a gene: 9. CDR3 sequence reads: CASSLVWTGMSETQYF. CDR3 DNA sequence: TGCGCCAGCAGCTTGGTCTGGACAGGGATGAGCGAGACCCAGTACTTC. Looking up the rest from reference TRBV5-1 and TRBJ2-5 gives the full variable domain: KAGVTQTPRYLIKTRGQQVTLSCSPISGHRSVSWYQQTPGQGLQFLFEYFSETQRNKGNFPGRFSGRQFSNSRSEMNVSTLELGDSALYLCASSLVWTGMSETQYFGPGTRLLVL.

The chain combines TRBV3-1 with TRBJ2-1; 9 positions match TRBD1. V shed 2 bases and J 9 bases; nucleotides not matched to a gene: 5. The CDR3 covers 14 residues. Germline V gene sequence: CDR1 LGHDT, CDR2 YNNKEL (reference sequence). This CDR3 reads CASSQLQGASEQFF. Here the CDR3 DNA reads TGTGCCAGCAGCCAACTACAGGGGGCTAGTGAGCAGTTCTTC.

This clonotype has just a few counts. J is TRBJ2-7 and V is TRBV20-1, with D possibly TRBD1 on 5 matching bases. The germline gives CDR1 DFQATT, CDR2 SNEGSKA (reference sequence). This CDR3 contains 13 residues. The V and J ends lost 4 bases and 0 bases respectively, with 10 bases between them. CDR3 loop: CSANDRSSYEQYF. The CDR3 DNA reads TGCAGTGCTAATGACAGAAGCTCCTACGAGCAGTACTTC.

The chain joins TRBV4-1 to TRBJ2-3, with D possibly called TRBD1 or TRBD2 (5 bases each). Per germline, CDR1 MGHRA and CDR2 YSYEKL. CDR3 length: 16 residues. The V gene lost 4 bases and the J gene lost 0 bases, with 14 bases spanning the gap. CDR3 nucleotides: TGCGCCAGCAGCCCGCCGGGCCGGGGCAGCACAGATACGCAGTATTTT. Its protein is CASSPPGRGSTDTQYF.

This clonotype has a handful of counts. The rearrangement joins TRBV27 to TRBJ2-7; D gene uncertain. V was clipped by 5 bases and J by 3 bases, with 8 bases between them. The CDR3 extends over 12 amino acids. Germline-derived CDR1 and CDR2 are MNHEY and SMNVEV (reference sequence). In DNA form, the CDR3 reads TGTGCCAGCAGTGCCCGGGTCTACGAGCAGTACTTC. The encoded protein is CASSARVYEQYF.

The chain joins TRBV10-3 to TRBJ2-1; D is perhaps TRBD1 (6 bases). The CDR3 runs 17 residues. The V end was cut by 2 bases, the J end by 0 bases, with 14 bases between. Germline V gene lookup returns CDR1 ENHRY and CDR2 SYGVKD. CDR3 sequence reads: CAISEGGPSSSYNEQFF. In DNA form, the CDR3 reads TGTGCCATCAGTGAGGGGGGCCCATCAAGCTCCTACAATGAGCAGTTCTTC.

Many counts were recorded for this clonotype. V usage is TRBV20-1 and J usage is TRBJ2-3; 10 bases map to TRBD2. The CDR3 has 14 residues. Germline lookup yields CDR1 DFQATT and CDR2 SNEGSKA (reference sequence). V shed 4 bases, J shed 6 bases, and the junction held 7 bases outside the gene matches. The CDR3 nucleotides are TGCAGTGCTACTAGCGGGGGACCATGGGATACGCAGTATTTT. Translating gives CSATSGGPWDTQYF.

A word on this clonotype: One junction end disagrees with the germline gene, perhaps due to a read error. This chain uses TRBV19 with TRBJ1-2; D uncertain. The CDR3 runs 14 residues. Germline V gives CDR1 LNHDA, CDR2 SQIVND (reference sequence). CDR3 nucleotides: TGTGCCAGTAGTTACGGCAGAACTAACTATGGCTACATCTTC. Protein: CASSYGRTNYGYIF.

This clonotype was observed at least ten times. V is TRBV6-1 and J is TRBJ2-7; tentatively, D is TRBD2 (5 bases). This CDR3 is built from 14 residues. The germline V and J ends were trimmed by 5 bases and 4 bases, with 15 bases remaining between them. Germline CDR1 MNHNS, CDR2 SASEGT. As DNA, the CDR3 is TGTGCCAGCAGTAGATCCCTAGCCGAGTACGAGCAGTACTTC. Its translation: CASSRSLAEYEQYF.

This clonotype was counted only a few times. CDR3 amino acids: CASSLFRGRSGANVLTF. The CDR3, as DNA: TGTGCCAGCAGCTTATTCCGGGGGCGCTCTGGGGCCAACGTCCTGACTTTC. The V and J genes are TRBV7-9 and TRBJ2-6, with D perhaps matching TRBD1 or TRBD2 (6 bases each). V was cut by 2 bases and J by 0 bases, with 11 bases left in between. The CDR3 runs 17 residues. The germline CDR1 and CDR2 sequences are SEHNR and FQNEAQ (reference sequence).

The CDR3 DNA sequence: TGTGCCTGGAGATTGAGGGGGTCCGGAAACACCATATATTTT. Protein: CAWRLRGSGNTIYF. The chain has TRBV30 and TRBJ1-3; tentative D call: TRBD1 (6 bases). The V gene lost 3 bases and the J gene lost 4 bases, with 13 bases spanning the gap. CDR1 is GTSNPN and CDR2 is SVGIG in the germline V gene (reference sequence). The CDR3 extends over 14 amino acids.

This clonotype was detected only a few times. The chain employs TRBV6-2 or TRBV6-3 and TRBJ2-1; 8 bases line up with TRBD1. The ends lost 6 bases at V and 8 bases at J; junction bases unmatched: 3. The CDR3 extends over 12 amino acids. Germline-derived CDR1 and CDR2 are MNHEY and SVGEGT. DNA for the CDR3: TGTGCCAGCAGATCCAGGGGGCATGAGCAGTTCTTC. This codes for CASRSRGHEQFF.

CDR3 region: CASAAEGGAGANVLTF. CDR3 DNA sequence: TGTGCCAGCGCCGCCGAAGGGGGGGCTGGGGCCAACGTCCTGACTTTC. The rearrangement uses TRBV6-4 and TRBJ2-6, with TRBD2 as a possible D gene (7 bases). Trimming stripped 8 bases from V and 2 bases from J, with 16 bases between. Germline assignment: CDR1 MRHNA and CDR2 SNTAGT. The CDR3 spans 16 residues.

This clonotype was found a few times. V is TRBV6-2 or TRBV6-3 and J is TRBJ1-4; D gene ambiguous. This CDR3 has 12 residues. Germline CDR1 is MNHEY and CDR2 is SVGEGT. V was clipped by 6 bases and J by 8 bases, with 10 bases between them. This CDR3 is CASRSVVEKLFF. CDR3 bases: TGTGCCAGCAGGTCCGTGGTAGAAAAACTGTTTTTT.

This clonotype appeared a few times. J is TRBJ2-3 and V is TRBV12-3 or TRBV12-4, with 8 bases aligning to TRBD1. The CDR3 runs to 14 residues. Losses at the gene ends were 6 bases for V and 2 bases for J; bases not matched to a gene: 4. The CDR3 protein is CASSADRVTDTQYF. CDR3 in DNA: TGTGCCAGCAGCGCGGACAGGGTCACAGATACGCAGTATTTT.

This clonotype was picked up many times. The rearrangement joins TRBV20-1 to TRBJ1-1; a possible D gene is TRBD1 (5 bases). The CDR3 spans 10 residues. Germline V gives CDR1 DFQATT, CDR2 SNEGSKA (reference sequence). Trimming took 5 bases from V and 5 from J, leaving 6 bases between them. CDR3 sequence (DNA): TGCAGTGCTGAGGGGACTGAAGCTTTCTTT. Translating it yields CSAEGTEAFF.